These 23 T cell receptor beta chains originate from one sample sequenced in a study of cytomegalovirus exposure and HLA in healthy donors. Researchers ran the PCR with 60 Vbeta and 13 Jbeta primers. Profiled with immunoSEQ multiplex PCR; TCRdb holds only in-frame clones, not every one. This sample has about 140,000 clones, with over 65% found just once. Sample: PBMCs. Receptors originate from a male donor in good health and CMV-seronegative.

This clone was detected a few times. The chain links TRBV11-2 to TRBJ2-7, with D hard to call. V lost 5 bases, J lost 4 bases, and 15 bases lay in between. Germline V gene lookup returns CDR1 SGHAT and CDR2 FQNNGV. The CDR3 sequence is 14 residues long. The CDR3 protein is CASSLPLGRYEQYF. The CDR3 DNA reads TGTGCCAGCAGCCTCCCTCTGGGCCGATACGAGCAGTACTTC.

This CDR3 is CASSQGLAGEDTQYF. The CDR3 nucleotides read TGTGCCAGCAGCCAGGGACTAGCGGGAGAGGATACGCAGTATTTT. The V gene is TRBV11-3, the J gene TRBJ2-3; 14 bases line up with TRBD2. Germline loops: CDR1 SGHNT, CDR2 YENEEA. The CDR3 has 15 residues. The trim removed 5 bases at V and 6 bases at J, leaving 4 bases unmatched.

The chain is built from TRBV4-3 and TRBJ1-3; 7 bases are a match to TRBD1. Germline lookup yields CDR1 LGHNA and CDR2 YSLEER. The ends lost 5 bases at V and 0 bases at J; junction bases unmatched: 13. The CDR3 consists of 18 residues. The DNA for the CDR3 is TGCGCCAGCAGCGAAATCTTTACAGGGGAGGCCTCTGGAAACACCATATATTTT. As protein: CASSEIFTGEASGNTIYF.

The gene calls are TRBV11-2 and TRBJ2-5; the match to TRBD1 covers 7 bases. Germline V lookup: CDR1 SGHAT, CDR2 FQNNGV. Trimming took 6 bases from V and 1 from J; bases not matched to a gene: 2. The CDR3 runs to 13 residues. CDR3 nucleotide sequence: TGTGCCAGCAGGACAGGGACCCAAGAGACCCAGTACTTC. Amino acids: CASRTGTQETQYF.

This clone was recorded once. The rearrangement joins TRBV5-4 to TRBJ2-3, with 8 bases fitting TRBD1. The V segment lost 0 bases and the J segment 1 base; nucleotides outside the gene matches: 1. The CDR3 sequence is 15 residues long. Germline V lookup: CDR1 SGHNT, CDR2 YYREEE (reference sequence). The CDR3 loop is CASSLVGQGTDTQYF. DNA for the CDR3: TGTGCCAGCAGCTTGGTGGGACAGGGCACAGATACGCAGTATTTT.

The V and J genes are TRBV15 and TRBJ2-1; D ambiguous. The CDR3 runs 14 residues. CDR1 and CDR2 (germline): LNHNV, YYDKDF (reference sequence). V was shortened by 2 bases and J by 6 bases, with 11 bases between the two germline ends. CDR3 region: CATSRPIDFNEQFF. The CDR3 DNA reads TGTGCCACCAGCAGACCTATAGATTTCAATGAGCAGTTCTTC.

The V call is TRBV7-2, the J call TRBJ1-2; D may be TRBD1 (6 bases). CDR3 length equals 14 residues. V was pared by 5 bases and J by 7 bases, with 17 bases between. The germline gives CDR1 SGHTA, CDR2 FQGNSA. CDR3 region: CASSERGTGGGYTF. CDR3 bases: TGTGCCAGCAGCGAAAGGGGGACGGGAGGTGGCTACACCTTC.

The chain links TRBV7-2 to TRBJ2-7, with 7 bases fitting TRBD2. The CDR3 totals 15 residues. Germline lookup yields CDR1 SGHTA and CDR2 FQGNSA. After removal of 1 base from V and 1 base from J, the junction contained 4 bases not matched to a gene. For the CDR3, the DNA is TGTGCCAGCAGCTTAGAACGCGGGAGTTCCTACGAGCAGTACTTC. Translating it yields CASSLERGSSYEQYF. The full variable domain, in which reference TRBV7-2 and TRBJ2-7 provide the parts outside the CDR3, is GAGVSQSPSNKVTEKGKDVELRCDPISGHTALYWYRQSLGQGLEFLIYFQGNSAPDKSGLPSDRFSAERTGGSVSTLTIQRTQQEDSAVYLCASSLERGSSYEQYFGPGTRLTVT.

J is TRBJ2-3 and V is TRBV10-3; perhaps TRBD1 as D (6 bases). V gave up 7 bases and J gave up 4 bases, with 12 bases separating them. CDR1 ENHRY and CDR2 SYGVKD come from the germline V gene. The CDR3 loop spans 13 amino acids. CDR3 amino acids: CAITGTNSDTQYF. CDR3 nucleotides: TGTGCCATCACCGGGACAAATTCAGATACGCAGTATTTT.

This chain uses TRBV15 with TRBJ1-1; 8 bases line up with TRBD1. CDR3 length equals 15 residues. The germline V gene has CDR1 LNHNV and CDR2 YYDKDF (reference sequence). V gave up 8 bases and J gave up 6 bases; unmatched junction bases: 14. CDR3 bases: TGTGCCACCTCCCCAGGGGGCGTCAGGGGGTCTGAAGCTTTCTTT. Its translation is CATSPGGVRGSEAFF.

This chain joins TRBV7-9 and TRBJ1-2; D call uncertain. The germline V gene encodes CDR1 SEHNR and CDR2 FQNEAQ (reference sequence). This CDR3 spans 13 amino acids. V dropped 3 bases and J dropped 2 bases, with 7 bases sitting between them. This CDR3 reads CASSLLQNYGYTF. DNA of the CDR3: TGTGCCAGCAGCTTGTTACAGAACTATGGCTACACCTTC.

This clone has just a few counts. CDR3 DNA: TGTGCCAGCAGCTTGGCCACTGGGGGCTATGAGCAGTTCTTC. As protein: CASSLATGGYEQFF. This chain joins TRBV5-6 and TRBJ2-1, with D perhaps matching TRBD1 (6 bases). This CDR3 has 14 amino acids. Germline CDR1 is SGHDT and CDR2 is YYEEEE. Trimming left V 0 bases short and J 8 bases short, with 12 bases between.

The V and J genes are TRBV7-9 and TRBJ2-7; 7 bases map to TRBD2. Germline V gives CDR1 SEHNR, CDR2 FQNEAQ (reference sequence). This CDR3 has 15 amino acids. J lost 1 base, V lost 2 bases, and 5 bases had no gene match. The CDR3 region has the DNA TGTGCCAGCAGCTTACGAGGGAGGGTTTCCTACGAGCAGTACTTC. Protein product: CASSLRGRVSYEQYF.

V gene TRBV6-5 combines with J gene TRBJ2-1, with 7 bases lining up with TRBD1. J gave up 6 bases and V 5 bases, and 1 base lay outside the gene matches. There are 12 residues in the CDR3. CDR1 is MNHEY and CDR2 is SVGAGI in the germline V gene. The CDR3 bases are TGTGCCAGCAGTAGGGGGCCCAATGAGCAGTTCTTC. Translated: CASSRGPNEQFF.

This clone was found once. The genes are TRBV29-1 and TRBJ2-2; weak D call: TRBD2 (5 bases). V was clipped by 7 bases and J by 1 base, with 16 bases between them. Germline V gives CDR1 SQVTM, CDR2 ANQGSEA. The CDR3 extends over 15 amino acids. The CDR3 bases are TGCAGCGCCCGACCGGGGTGGCGGAACACCGGGGAGCTGTTTTTT. Translating it yields CSARPGWRNTGELFF.

The V call is TRBV5-4, the J call TRBJ2-5; TRBD1 matches at 8 bases. The V segment lost 4 bases and the J segment 5 bases; nucleotides outside the gene matches: 7. This CDR3 comprises 14 residues. Germline V lookup: CDR1 SGHNT, CDR2 YYREEE (reference sequence). This CDR3 reads CASSQDREFETQYF. In DNA, the CDR3 is TGTGCCAGCAGCCAGGACAGGGAGTTTGAGACCCAGTACTTC.

Only one count was recorded for this clone. The rearrangement links TRBV7-3 to TRBJ2-2; 8 positions match TRBD1. V lost 5 bases, J lost 1 base, and 9 bases stayed unmatched. CDR1 and CDR2 (germline): SGHTA, FQGTGA. This CDR3 comprises 17 residues. In nucleotides, the CDR3 is TGTGCCAGCAGCAATCGCCCCGGGACAGGGAACACCGGGGAGCTGTTTTTT. It codes for CASSNRPGTGNTGELFF.

The rearrangement links TRBV10-3 to TRBJ2-3; D perhaps matches TRBD1 (5 bases). Germline V CDR1 and CDR2: ENHRY, SYGVKD. The V gene lost 0 bases and the J gene lost 2 bases, with 6 bases spanning the gap. The CDR3 has 14 amino acids. This CDR3 reads CAISESGPTDTQYF. The CDR3 DNA reads as TGTGCCATCAGTGAGTCGGGGCCCACAGATACGCAGTATTTT.

The chain recombines TRBV2 with TRBJ1-5; D is unclear. The CDR3 runs 13 residues. Deletions cut 7 bases from V and 3 bases from J, with 10 bases between. CDR1 and CDR2 (germline): SNHLY, FYNNEI. The CDR3 loop reads CASNPDFNQPQHF. In nucleotides, the CDR3 is TGTGCCAGCAACCCTGACTTCAATCAGCCCCAGCATTTT.

The V call is TRBV9, the J call TRBJ2-1; possibly TRBD2 for D (5 bases). CDR1 and CDR2 (germline): SGDLS, YYNGEE. The CDR3 spans 12 residues. The CDR3 DNA reads as TGTGCTTCTAGCCCGCAGACCAATGAGCAGTTCTTC. Its protein is CASSPQTNEQFF.

The V and J genes are TRBV6-5 and TRBJ1-2, with TRBD1 matching over 9 bases. CDR3 length equals 15 residues. Germline CDR1 and CDR2: MNHEY and SVGAGI. J was trimmed by 4 bases and V by 5 bases; bases with no gene match: 8. CDR3 amino acids: CASSRGQGGGYGYTF. The CDR3 coding sequence is TGTGCCAGCAGTCGGGGACAGGGAGGTGGCTATGGCTACACCTTC.

The DNA of the CDR3 is TGCGCCCAGGACAGCTTTTTTAACTATGGCTACACCTTC. Its translation is CAQDSFFNYGYTF. This chain connects TRBV23-1 to TRBJ1-2, with D perhaps matching TRBD1 (6 bases). TRBV23-1 carries the ORF label, with uncertain function. V was pared by 11 bases and J by 1 base, with 14 bases between. The CDR3 length is 13 residues.

The genes are TRBV13 and TRBJ1-4; D is unresolved. Trimming left V 2 bases short and J 7 bases short, with 14 bases between. The CDR3 totals 15 residues. CDR1 and CDR2 from the germline V gene are PRHDT and FYEKMQ (reference sequence). The DNA of the CDR3 is TGTGCCAGCAGCTTAAACGGCGTCCGCGGTGAAAAACTGTTTTTT. Its protein product is CASSLNGVRGEKLFF.